The present T cell receptor (beta chain) was sequenced within a study of T cell repertoires in cytomegalovirus infection. Study as a whole: It was the public TCR beta signatures that indicated both CMV infection and matching HLA type.

With regard to this clonotype: No antigen is known for it.

TCRdb fed the reads into MiXCR, producing one record per CDR3 protein. The sample consists of 300,000 to 400,000 distinct CDR3 sequences, approximately 32% of them appearing once. The CDR3 sequence is 15 residues long. Trimming removed 3 bases from V and 7 bases from J; junction bases left unmatched: 4. The germline gives CDR1 KGHDR, CDR2 SFDVKD. The study, taken as a whole, reports: Across the ex vivo response, the dominant clonotypes were HLA-C-restricted CMV-specific TCR beta clonotypes.

The chain couples TRBV24-1 to TRBJ2-1; 11 bases are a match to TRBD2. This clonotype originated in a human donor in good health (CMV status not recorded). Some clones in this sample may be carry-over from other donors' samples. The material sequenced was cultured PBMCs, taken from culture after CMV antigen stimulation. CDR3 DNA sequence: TGTGCCACCAGTGATCTAGCGGGAGGAGTGAATGAGCAGTTCTTC. This codes for CATSDLAGGVNEQFF.